A selection of T cell receptor beta chains follows, all from one sample in a study of memory CD4+ T cells and cytomegalovirus serostatus. TCRdb's copy holds only in-frame clones and misses some; the assay was immunoSEQ multiplex PCR. The data show tens of thousands of clones, roughly 83% seen once. What was sequenced was memory CD4+ T cells from blood. These receptors were obtained from an adult in good health and CMV-seronegative. The CDR3 runs from the conserved cysteine through the conserved F or W. D genes are given only for firm matches. Size is omitted from some rows. Given values are once, few, many or a class for expanded clones.

clone_size	v_call	d_call	j_call	cdr3_aa	cdr3_nt
once	TRBV7-8	TRBD2	TRBJ2-2	CASHQRLAGGNSGELFF	TGTGCCAGCCACCAACGACTAGCGGGAGGGAATTCCGGGGAGCTGTTTTTT
.	TRBV21-1	.	TRBJ1-3	CASSMPRSGNTIYF	TGTGCCAGCAGCATGCCGAGATCTGGAAACACCATATATTTT
.	TRBV5-1	.	TRBJ2-7	CASSSTSPASWYEQYF	TGCGCCAGCAGCTCTACGAGCCCGGCTAGCTGGTACGAGCAGTACTTC
.	TRBV7-8	TRBD2	TRBJ2-5	CASSLAGPSGRETQYF	TGTGCCAGCAGCTTAGCAGGGCCTAGCGGGAGAGAGACCCAGTACTTC
.	TRBV5-4	.	TRBJ2-1	CASSRSYRGGEQFF	TGTGCCAGCAGCCGTTCCTACCGGGGCGGAGAGCAGTTCTTC
.	TRBV7-2	.	TRBJ2-5	CASSPSAGETQYF	TGTGCCAGCAGCCCCTCGGCAGGGGAGACCCAGTACTTC
.	TRBV5-1	.	TRBJ1-1	CASTGGVEAFF	TGCGCCAGCACCGGAGGGGTTGAAGCTTTCTTT
.	TRBV7-2	TRBD1	TRBJ2-2	CASSPRTGGTGELFF	TGTGCCAGCAGCCCTCGGACAGGGGGAACCGGGGAGCTGTTTTTT
.	TRBV6-1	.	TRBJ2-3	CAASGQSTDTQYF	TGTGCCGCATCCGGGCAGAGCACAGATACGCAGTATTTT
.	TRBV6-1	.	TRBJ2-7	CASRNTVYEQYF	TGTGCCAGCAGAAACACCGTCTACGAGCAGTACTTC
.	TRBV19	.	TRBJ1-3	CASSSRGWGNTIYF	TGTGCCAGTAGTAGCAGGGGATGGGGAAACACCATATATTTT
.	TRBV23-1	.	TRBJ2-7	CASSQSWVPKAGEQYF	TGCGCCAGCAGTCAAAGCTGGGTTCCCAAAGCGGGCGAGCAGTACTTC
large	TRBV29-1	.	TRBJ2-2	CSVAGNTGELFF	TGCAGCGTTGCGGGGAACACCGGGGAGCTGTTTTTT
.	TRBV30	TRBD2	TRBJ2-1	CAWNDYGGGLEQFF	TGTGCCTGGAACGATTATGGGGGAGGGCTCGAGCAGTTCTTC
.	TRBV5-4	.	TRBJ2-2	CASSLAGERLFF	TGTGCCAGCAGCTTGGCCGGCGAGAGGCTGTTTTTT
.	TRBV11-3	.	TRBJ1-1	CASSLEGLAEAFF	TGTGCCAGCAGCTTAGAGGGGTTGGCTGAAGCTTTCTTT
.	TRBV2	TRBD2	TRBJ2-1	CASSYIAGENEQFF	TGTGCCAGCAGTTATATAGCGGGAGAAAATGAGCAGTTCTTC
.	TRBV6-5	.	TRBJ1-2	CASGQGESQDGYTF	TGTGCCAGCGGCCAAGGGGAGAGCCAGGATGGCTACACCTTC
.	TRBV19	.	TRBJ1-1	CASSIGRTGRNTEAFF	TGTGCCAGTAGTATAGGGAGAACAGGGCGGAACACTGAAGCTTTCTTT
.	TRBV2	.	TRBJ2-1	CASSSLESNEQFF	TGTGCCAGCAGCTCTTTAGAATCGAATGAGCAGTTCTTC
.	TRBV30	.	TRBJ1-1	CASYSGPLNTEAFF	TGTGCCTCCTACAGCGGGCCCCTGAACACTGAAGCTTTCTTT
.	TRBV30	TRBD1	TRBJ1-2	CAWGQGNYGYTF	TGTGCCTGGGGACAGGGAAACTATGGCTACACCTTC
.	TRBV19	.	TRBJ1-1	CASRTSQGLTEAFF	TGTGCCAGTAGGACATCTCAGGGACTCACTGAAGCTTTCTTT
.	TRBV6-4	.	TRBJ1-3	CASSWRGSPSSGNTIYF	TGTGCCAGCAGCTGGAGAGGCAGTCCTTCCTCTGGAAACACCATATATTTT
.	TRBV11-1	.	TRBJ1-2	CASSFLGVRTGYTF	TGTGCCAGCAGCTTCCTTGGGGTTAGGACTGGCTACACCTTC
.	TRBV30	TRBD2	TRBJ2-4	CAWSSGGAKNIQYF	TGTGCCTGGAGTAGCGGGGGAGCCAAAAACATTCAGTACTTC
once	TRBV7-2	.	TRBJ2-7	CASSPRQAGVRYF	TGTGCCAGCAGCCCTAGGCAGGCAGGCGTGCGGTACTTC
.	TRBV7-2	.	TRBJ1-2	CASSFPGYNYGYTF	TGTGCCAGCAGCTTCCCAGGTTACAACTATGGCTACACCTTC
.	TRBV27	TRBD2	TRBJ2-2	CASSLRPPVAGGPGELFF	TGTGCCAGCAGTTTACGGCCCCCCGTGGCGGGAGGGCCCGGGGAGCTGTTTTTT
few	TRBV2	.	TRBJ2-3	CASSATDTQYF	TGTGCCAGCAGTGCCACAGATACGCAGTATTTT
few	TRBV5-1	.	TRBJ2-7	CASSLIGDSGYEQYF	TGCGCCAGCAGCTTGATTGGGGATTCTGGCTACGAGCAGTACTTC
.	TRBV11-3	.	TRBJ2-7	CASSPGTNSYEQYF	TGTGCCAGCAGCCCTGGGACCAACTCCTACGAGCAGTACTTC
.	TRBV29-1	.	TRBJ1-5	CSVATGLSNQPQHF	TGCAGCGTGGCAACGGGACTTAGCAATCAGCCCCAGCATTTT